This TCR beta chain was identified in a study of blood T cell repertoires in COVID-19. Study in general: Sites across the United States, Italy and Spain contributed samples from acute and convalescent COVID-19.

Deletions cut 0 bases from V and 5 bases from J, with 12 bases between. Germline assignment: CDR1 SGDLS and CDR2 YYNGEE. CDR3 length: 16 residues. Across 20 to 25 US areas, participants ranged in age from 18 to 89 years. Some clones are missing from TCRdb's copy, which holds only in-frame ones; the method was immunoSEQ multiplex PCR. Among under 200,000 clones listed, around 78% were seen once. Sequenced sample: PBMCs or T cells enriched from blood (not recorded which). This TCR came from a woman aged 45-65 years who had recovered from COVID-19. The chain joins TRBV9 to TRBJ1-6; D unclear. The CDR3 is CASSVAEVWDNSPLHF. As DNA, the CDR3 is TGTGCCAGCAGCGTAGCTGAGGTCTGGGATAATTCACCCCTCCACTTT. Together with reference TRBV9 and TRBJ1-6, the CDR3 gives the full variable domain: DSGVTQTPKHLITATGQRVTLRCSPRSGDLSVYWYQQSLDQGLQFLIQYYNGEERAKGNILERFSAQQFPDLHSELNLSSLELGDSALYFCASSVAEVWDNSPLHFGNGTRLTVT.